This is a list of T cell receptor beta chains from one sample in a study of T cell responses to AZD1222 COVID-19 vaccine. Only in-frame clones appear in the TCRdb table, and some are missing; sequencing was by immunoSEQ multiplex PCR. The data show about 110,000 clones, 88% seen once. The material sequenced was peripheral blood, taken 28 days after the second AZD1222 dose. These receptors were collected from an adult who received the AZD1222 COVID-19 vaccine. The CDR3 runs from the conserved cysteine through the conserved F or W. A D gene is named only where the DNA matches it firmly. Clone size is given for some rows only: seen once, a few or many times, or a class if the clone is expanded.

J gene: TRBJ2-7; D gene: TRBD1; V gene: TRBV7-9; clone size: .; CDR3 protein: CASSSGTGAYEQYF; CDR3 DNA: TGTGCCAGCAGCTCCGGGACAGGGGCCTACGAGCAGTACTTC
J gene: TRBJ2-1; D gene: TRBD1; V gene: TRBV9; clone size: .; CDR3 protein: CASSQGTGVWNEQFF; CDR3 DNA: TGTGCCAGCAGCCAGGGGACAGGGGTTTGGAATGAGCAGTTCTTC
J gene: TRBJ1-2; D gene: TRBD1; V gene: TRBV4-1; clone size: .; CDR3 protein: CASSQDPDRFNYGYTF; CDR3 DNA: TGCGCCAGCAGCCAAGACCCGGACAGGTTTAACTATGGCTACACCTTC
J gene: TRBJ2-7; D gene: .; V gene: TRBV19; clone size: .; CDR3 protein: CASSTLLDYEQYF; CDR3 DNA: TGTGCCAGTAGTACTTTGCTAGACTACGAGCAGTACTTC
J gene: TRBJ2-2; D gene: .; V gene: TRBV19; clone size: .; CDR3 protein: CASSNPGSTGELFF; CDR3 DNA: TGTGCCAGTAGTAACCCAGGATCCACCGGGGAGCTGTTTTTT
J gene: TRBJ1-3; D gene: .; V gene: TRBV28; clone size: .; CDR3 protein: CASSLWAGPSGNTIYF; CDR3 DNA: TGTGCCAGCAGTTTATGGGCAGGACCCTCTGGAAACACCATATATTTT
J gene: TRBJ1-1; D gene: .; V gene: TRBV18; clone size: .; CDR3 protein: CASSPFVGSAFF; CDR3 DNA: TGTGCCAGCTCACCATTCGTGGGTTCTGCTTTCTTT
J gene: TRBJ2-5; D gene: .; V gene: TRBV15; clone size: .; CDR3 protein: CATSDGKETQYF; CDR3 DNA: TGTGCCACCAGCGACGGAAAAGAGACCCAGTACTTC
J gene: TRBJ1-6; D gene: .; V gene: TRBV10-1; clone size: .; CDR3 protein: CASRWTHINHSPLHF; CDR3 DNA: TGCGCCAGCCGATGGACCCACATAAATCATTCACCCCTCCACTTT
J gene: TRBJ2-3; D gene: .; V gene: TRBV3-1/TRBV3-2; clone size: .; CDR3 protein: CASSQGPNTQYF; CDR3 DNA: TGTGCCAGCAGCCAAGGCCCGAATACGCAGTATTTT
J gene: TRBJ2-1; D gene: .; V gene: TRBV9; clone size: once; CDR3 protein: CASSPEGHSYNEQFF; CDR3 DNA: TGTGCCAGCAGCCCAGAGGGACATTCCTACAATGAGCAGTTCTTC
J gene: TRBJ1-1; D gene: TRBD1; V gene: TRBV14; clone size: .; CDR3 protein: CASSQDRGYRRTEAFF; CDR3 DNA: TGTGCCAGCAGCCAAGACAGGGGGTACCGGAGGACTGAAGCTTTCTTT
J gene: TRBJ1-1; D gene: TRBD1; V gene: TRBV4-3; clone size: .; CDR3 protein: CASSQGTGVAFF; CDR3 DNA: TGCGCCAGCAGCCAAGGGACAGGGGTAGCTTTCTTT
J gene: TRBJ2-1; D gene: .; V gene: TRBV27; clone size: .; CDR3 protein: CASSLLTYNEQFF; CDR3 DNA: TGTGCCAGCAGTTTATTAACCTACAATGAGCAGTTCTTC
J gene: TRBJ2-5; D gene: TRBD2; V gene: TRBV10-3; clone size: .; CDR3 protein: CAISESVSGGLQETQYF; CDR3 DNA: TGTGCCATCAGCGAATCTGTTAGCGGGGGACTCCAAGAGACCCAGTACTTC
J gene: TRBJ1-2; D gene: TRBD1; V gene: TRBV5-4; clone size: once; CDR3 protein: CASSSGTEVYGYTF; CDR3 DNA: TGTGCCAGCAGCTCCGGGACAGAAGTTTATGGCTACACCTTC
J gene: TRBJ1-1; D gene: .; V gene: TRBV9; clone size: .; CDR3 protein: CASSVTANTEAFF; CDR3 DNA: TGTGCCAGCAGCGTCACAGCAAACACTGAAGCTTTCTTT
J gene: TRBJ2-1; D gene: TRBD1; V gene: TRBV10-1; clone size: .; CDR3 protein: CASSESGQGYNEQFF; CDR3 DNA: TGCGCCAGCAGTGAGTCGGGACAGGGGTACAATGAGCAGTTCTTC
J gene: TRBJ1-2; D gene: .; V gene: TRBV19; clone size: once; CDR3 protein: CASSIVLSGIHGYTF; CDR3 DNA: TGTGCCAGTAGTATAGTATTGTCGGGAATCCATGGCTACACCTTC
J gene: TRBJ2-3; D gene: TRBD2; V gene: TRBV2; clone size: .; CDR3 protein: CAGARLAPTDTQYF; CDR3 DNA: TGTGCCGGGGCCCGACTAGCGCCCACAGATACGCAGTATTTT
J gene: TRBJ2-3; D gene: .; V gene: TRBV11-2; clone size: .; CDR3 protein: CASSLDYTDTQYF; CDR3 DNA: TGTGCCAGCAGCTTAGACTACACAGATACGCAGTATTTT
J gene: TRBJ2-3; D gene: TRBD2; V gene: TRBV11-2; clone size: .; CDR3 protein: CASSPPGAGGRTQYF; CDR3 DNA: TGTGCCAGCAGCCCGCCGGGAGCGGGGGGGCGTACGCAGTATTTT
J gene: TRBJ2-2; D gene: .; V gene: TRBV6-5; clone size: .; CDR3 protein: CASSPAETGELFF; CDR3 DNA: TGTGCCAGCAGTCCCGCGGAGACCGGGGAGCTGTTTTTT
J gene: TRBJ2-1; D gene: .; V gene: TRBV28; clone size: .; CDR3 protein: CASSSHPAGADEQFF; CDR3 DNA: TGTGCCAGCAGTTCTCACCCCGCAGGGGCGGATGAGCAGTTCTTC
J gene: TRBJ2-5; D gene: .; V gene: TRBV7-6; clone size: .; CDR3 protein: CASSFPSWETQYF; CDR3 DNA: TGTGCCAGCAGCTTCCCTAGCTGGGAGACCCAGTACTTC
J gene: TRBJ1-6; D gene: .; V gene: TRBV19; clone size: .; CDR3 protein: CASKEGLGSPLHF; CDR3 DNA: TGTGCCAGTAAGGAGGGGTTGGGTTCACCCCTCCACTTT
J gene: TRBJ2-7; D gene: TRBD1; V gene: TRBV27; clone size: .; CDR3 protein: CASRRRAVTGAYEQYF; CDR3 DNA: TGTGCCAGCAGACGCCGCGCCGTGACAGGGGCCTACGAGCAGTACTTC
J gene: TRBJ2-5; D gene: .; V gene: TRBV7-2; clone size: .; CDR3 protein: CASSLYDYRYQETQYF; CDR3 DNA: TGTGCCAGCAGCTTATATGACTACCGGTACCAAGAGACCCAGTACTTC
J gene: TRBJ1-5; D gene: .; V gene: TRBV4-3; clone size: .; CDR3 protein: CASSQEVGNQPQHF; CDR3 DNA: TGCGCCAGCAGCCAAGAGGTGGGTAATCAGCCCCAGCATTTT
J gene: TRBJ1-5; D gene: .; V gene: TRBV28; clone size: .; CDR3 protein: CASSSGDLGNQPQHF; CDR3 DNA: TGTGCCAGCAGTTCCGGAGACTTGGGCAATCAGCCCCAGCATTTT
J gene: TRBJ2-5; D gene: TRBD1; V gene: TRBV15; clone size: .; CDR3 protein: CATSPSPGTGKAETQYF; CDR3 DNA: TGTGCCACCAGCCCTAGTCCCGGGACAGGGAAGGCAGAGACCCAGTACTTC
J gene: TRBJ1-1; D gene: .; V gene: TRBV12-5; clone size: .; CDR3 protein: CASGSPGVTEAFF; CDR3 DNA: TGTGCTAGTGGTTCTCCAGGGGTCACTGAAGCTTTCTTT
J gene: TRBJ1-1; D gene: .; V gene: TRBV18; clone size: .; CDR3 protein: CASSPGATNTEAFF; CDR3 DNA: TGTGCCAGCTCACCGGGCGCAACGAACACTGAAGCTTTCTTT
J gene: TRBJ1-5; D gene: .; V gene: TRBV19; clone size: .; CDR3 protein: CASSISRLQPQHF; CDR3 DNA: TGTGCCAGTAGTATAAGCAGGTTACAGCCCCAGCATTTT
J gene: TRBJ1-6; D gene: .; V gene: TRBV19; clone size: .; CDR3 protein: CASSPTHQALSPLHF; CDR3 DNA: TGTGCCAGTAGTCCGACCCACCAGGCTCTTTCACCCCTCCACTTT
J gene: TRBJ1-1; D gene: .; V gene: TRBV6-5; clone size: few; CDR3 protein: CASSFWAGQVNTEAFF; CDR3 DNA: TGTGCCAGCAGTTTTTGGGCGGGTCAGGTGAACACTGAAGCTTTCTTT
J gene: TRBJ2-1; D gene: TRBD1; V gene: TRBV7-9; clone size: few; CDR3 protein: CASSLVQGAGNNEQFF; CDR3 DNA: TGTGCCAGCAGCTTAGTGCAGGGGGCCGGGAACAATGAGCAGTTCTTC
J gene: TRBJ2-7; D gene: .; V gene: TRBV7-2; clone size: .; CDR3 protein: CASSLRVGGNEQYF; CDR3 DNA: TGTGCCAGCAGCTTACGGGTCGGGGGAAATGAGCAGTACTTC